Shown below are 21 T cell receptor beta chains from a single sample sequenced in a study of long-term antiretroviral therapy in people with HIV. Survey-level immunoSEQ v3.0 assays were run. Sequenced by immunoSEQ multiplex PCR; TCRdb stores in-frame clones only, minus some. The data show roughly 30,000 clones, with approximately 81% seen just once and about 10% held by the top ten. The sequencing here drew on unsorted PBMCs, taken approximately 4.8 years after starting antiretroviral therapy. These receptors were obtained from a man aged 40-49 years with HIV.

V and J are TRBV18 and TRBJ1-1, with 10 bases identical to TRBD1. The V gene end was trimmed by 5 bases and the J gene end by 4 bases; junction bases not matched to a gene: 13. CDR1 and CDR2 (germline): KGHSH, LQKENI. The CDR3 is made up of 17 amino acids. DNA of the CDR3: TGTGCCAGCTCAGGGGGACAGGGGACTACTTCTGGCACTGAAGCTTTCTTT. Translated: CASSGGQGTTSGTEAFF.

This chain uses TRBV5-1 with TRBJ2-1, with a weak D call TRBD2 (6 bases). The CDR3 is 15 residues long. With 4 bases removed from V and 1 base from J, the gap between germline ends came to 12 bases. Germline CDR1 and CDR2: SGHRS and YFSETQ. The CDR3 spells CASSPGTSSYNEQFF. The CDR3 coding sequence is TGCGCCAGCAGCCCCGGGACTTCTTCCTACAATGAGCAGTTCTTC. The full variable domain, its missing parts supplied by reference TRBV5-1 and TRBJ2-1, is KAGVTQTPRYLIKTRGQQVTLSCSPISGHRSVSWYQQTPGQGLQFLFEYFSETQRNKGNFPGRFSGRQFSNSRSEMNVSTLELGDSALYLCASSPGTSSYNEQFFGPGTRLTVL.

The J gene is TRBJ2-2, the V gene TRBV7-6; 9 bases map to TRBD1. The CDR3 loop spans 14 amino acids. Trimming at V came to 7 bases and at J to 4 bases, leaving 4 bases not matched to a gene. Germline V gene lookup returns CDR1 SGHVS and CDR2 FNYEAQ. The DNA of the CDR3 is TGTGCCAGCAAAGACAGGGGGACCACCGGGGAGCTGTTTTTT. This encodes CASKDRGTTGELFF. Full variable domain (rest looked up from reference TRBV7-6 and TRBJ2-2): GAGVSQSPRYKVTKRGQDVALRCDPISGHVSLYWYRQALGQGPEFLTYFNYEAQQDKSGLPNDRFSAERPEGSISTLTIQRTEQRDSAMYRCASKDRGTTGELFFGEGSRLTVL.

The chain has TRBV6-6 and TRBJ2-5; 10 nucleotides match TRBD2. CDR3 size: 16 residues. Germline V gene data show CDR1 as MNHNY and CDR2 as SVGAGI (reference sequence). Trimming at V came to 0 bases and at J to 2 bases, leaving 3 bases not matched to a gene. The CDR3 sequence: CASSYSTSGVQETQYF. The DNA of the CDR3 is TGTGCCAGCAGTTACTCAACTAGCGGGGTGCAAGAGACCCAGTACTTC.

The genes are TRBV18 and TRBJ1-4; 7 bases fit TRBD1. In germline, CDR1 is KGHSH, CDR2 LQKENI. The CDR3 is made up of 15 amino acids. With 6 bases clipped from V and 5 bases from J, the junction kept 9 bases outside the gene matches. CDR3 DNA sequence: TGTGCCAGCTCCCGTGGACAGGCGTTAAATGAAAAACTGTTTTTT. It encodes CASSRGQALNEKLFF. The entire variable domain, with the rest obtained from reference TRBV18 and TRBJ1-4, is as follows: NAGVMQNPRHLVRRRGQEARLRCSPMKGHSHVYWYRQLPEEGLKFMVYLQKENIIDESGMPKERFSAEFPKEGPSILRIQQVVRGDSAAYFCASSRGQALNEKLFFGSGTQLSVL.

The chain employs TRBV5-8 and TRBJ2-1, with 7 bases that match TRBD1. Germline CDR1 SGHTS, CDR2 YDEGEE. Unmatched junction bases numbered 10, after V lost 6 bases and J lost 7 bases. The CDR3 loop spans 14 amino acids. The CDR3 DNA sequence: TGTGCCAGCAAAAGGCTGACAGGGCCAAATGAGCAGTTCTTC. Its translation is CASKRLTGPNEQFF.

The chain links TRBV5-1 to TRBJ2-1, with D possibly TRBD1 on 6 matching bases. This CDR3 region has 12 residues. From germline, CDR1 is SGHRS and CDR2 YFSETQ. V was cut by 3 bases and J by 6 bases, with 7 bases left in between. DNA of the CDR3: TGCGCCAGCAGCTGGGACATCAATGAGCAGTTCTTC. Translating it yields CASSWDINEQFF.

The chain couples TRBV29-1 to TRBJ1-2; 9 positions agree with TRBD1. The CDR3 covers 14 residues. From germline, CDR1 is SQVTM and CDR2 ANQGSEA. The junction had 7 bases not matched to a gene; V was cut back by 4 bases and J by 4 bases. CDR3 DNA: TGCAGCGTTGGGAATGGACAGGGGAGCTATGGCTACACCTTC. Protein: CSVGNGQGSYGYTF.

This clone has only a few counts. The V and J genes are TRBV5-6 and TRBJ1-2; D remains unclear. This CDR3 has 14 amino acids. Germline V gene data show CDR1 as SGHDT and CDR2 as YYEEEE. Trimming removed 3 bases from V and 8 bases from J, with 17 bases in between. The CDR3 loop reads CASSWGRTRGGYTF. The CDR3, as DNA: TGTGCCAGCAGCTGGGGTCGGACTCGAGGAGGCTACACCTTC. Supplemented by reference TRBV5-6 and TRBJ1-2, the full variable domain reads DAGVTQSPTHLIKTRGQQVTLRCSPKSGHDTVSWYQQALGQGPQFIFQYYEEEERQRGNFPDRFSGHQFPNYSSELNVNALLLGDSALYLCASSWGRTRGGYTFGSGTRLTVV.

This clone has a handful of counts. The J gene is TRBJ2-1, the V gene TRBV10-2; 10 bases agree with TRBD1. V was pared by 8 bases and J by 7 bases, with 5 bases of the junction left unmatched. The CDR3 consists of 13 residues. Germline V CDR1 and CDR2: WSHSY, SAAADI. CDR3 in amino acids: CASGDRGRNEQFF. In DNA form, the CDR3 reads TGCGCCAGCGGGGACAGGGGAAGGAATGAGCAGTTCTTC.

V gene TRBV27 combines with J gene TRBJ2-1, with TRBD1 as a possible D gene (6 bases). V was shortened by 5 bases and J by 6 bases, with 14 bases between the two germline ends. This CDR3 is 14 amino acids long. CDR1 MNHEY and CDR2 SMNVEV come from the germline V gene (reference sequence). The DNA for the CDR3 is TGTGCCAGCAGTCCCGGGACAACGCGCAATGAGCAGTTCTTC. This translates into CASSPGTTRNEQFF.

The chain recombines TRBV18 with TRBJ2-5, with D possibly being TRBD1 (6 bases). Germline V lookup: CDR1 KGHSH, CDR2 LQKENI. The CDR3 consists of 14 residues. Trimming removed 4 bases at V and 5 bases at J, with 14 bases between. The CDR3 coding sequence is TGTGCCAGCTCACGAACCCCAGGGGAGGAGACCCAGTACTTC. Its translation is CASSRTPGEETQYF.

This clone was seen more than once but under ten times. The rearrangement links TRBV11-2 to TRBJ2-2, with TRBD2 identical over 7 bases. The germline V gene encodes CDR1 SGHAT and CDR2 FQNNGV. V lost 6 bases and J lost 3; bases outside the gene matches: 4. There are 14 residues in the CDR3. CDR3 region: CASRWLADTGELFF. The CDR3 region has the DNA TGTGCCAGCAGGTGGCTAGCGGACACCGGGGAGCTGTTTTTT.

This clone has just a few counts. The chain has TRBV27 and TRBJ1-2; possible D gene TRBD1, 6 bases. The CDR3 sequence is 12 residues long. Trimming shortened V by 4 bases and J by 6 bases, and 9 bases separated the two germline ends. Germline V gene sequence: CDR1 MNHEY, CDR2 SMNVEV (reference sequence). The CDR3 DNA sequence: TGTGCCAGCAGTTACGGGGGCCATGGCTACACCTTC. This translates into CASSYGGHGYTF.

The chain joins TRBV7-8 to TRBJ1-5; no firm D call. Trimming removed 1 base from V and 0 bases from J, with 10 bases in between. This CDR3 has 16 residues. The germline gives CDR1 SGHVS, CDR2 FQNEAQ. DNA of the CDR3: TGTGCCAGCAGCTTAGGCGGAGGATATAGCAATCAGCCCCAGCATTTT. It yields the protein CASSLGGGYSNQPQHF. The full variable domain, rest sourced from reference TRBV7-8 and TRBJ1-5, is GAGVSQSPRYKVAKRGQDVALRCDPISGHVSLFWYQQALGQGPEFLTYFQNEAQLDKSGLPSDRFFAERPEGSVSTLKIQRTQQEDSAVYLCASSLGGGYSNQPQHFGDGTRLSIL.

This rearrangement joins TRBV5-1 to TRBJ2-5; D is possibly TRBD1 (5 bases). The V and J ends lost 3 bases and 5 bases respectively, with 8 bases between them. Germline CDR1 SGHRS, CDR2 YFSETQ. The CDR3 contains 12 residues. This CDR3 reads CASSSGWETQYF. CDR3 sequence (DNA): TGCGCCAGCAGCTCAGGGTGGGAGACCCAGTACTTC.

The rearrangement links TRBV2 to TRBJ2-5, with 9 bases aligning to TRBD2. This CDR3 spans 14 amino acids. Germline assignment: CDR1 SNHLY and CDR2 FYNNEI. V lost 10 bases and J lost 7; bases outside the gene matches: 13. CDR3 protein: CATSLLREGGTQYF. The CDR3 region has the DNA TGTGCCACATCTCTATTGCGGGAGGGGGGGACCCAGTACTTC.

The chain has TRBV6-5 and TRBJ2-5; tentative D call: TRBD2 (6 bases). The V and J ends lost 4 bases and 5 bases respectively, with 14 bases between them. Germline CDR1 is MNHEY and CDR2 is SVGAGI. The length of the CDR3 is 14 residues. The CDR3 coding sequence is TGTGCCAGCAGTTCCCCCGGACTAACCGAGACCCAGTACTTC. Translated: CASSSPGLTETQYF.

V usage is TRBV18 and J usage is TRBJ2-2; D is unclear. CDR3 length equals 14 residues. V was cut by 0 bases and J by 3 bases, with 5 bases left in between. Germline-derived CDR1 and CDR2 are KGHSH and LQKENI. The CDR3 region is CASSPPADTGELFF. The CDR3, as DNA: TGTGCCAGCTCACCACCAGCCGACACCGGGGAGCTGTTTTTT.

This clone occurred a few times. CDR3 sequence: CASSSKVGYGYTF. The CDR3 DNA reads TGTGCCAGCAGTTCAAAGGTGGGCTATGGCTACACCTTC. The chain employs TRBV6-9 and TRBJ1-2; D unresolved. V was clipped by 4 bases and J by 4 bases, with 10 bases between them. Germline V lookup: CDR1 MNHGY, CDR2 SVAAGI. CDR3 size: 13 residues.

The V call is TRBV19, the J call TRBJ1-5; D is unclear. The CDR3 consists of 14 residues. Trimming took 7 bases from V and 6 from J, leaving 16 bases between them. Germline CDR1 and CDR2: LNHDA and SQIVND (reference sequence). CDR3: CASNPGARSQPQHF. CDR3 nucleotides: TGTGCCAGTAACCCGGGAGCAAGGAGTCAGCCCCAGCATTTT.